The next 25 T cell receptor beta chains were all read from a single sample in a study of CD4 and CD8 cells across lung adenocarcinoma regions. TCRdb redid the calling of the PCR reads with MiXCR, one entry per CDR3 protein. In the table there are approximately 9,600 distinct CDR3 sequences, 40% to 55% of which are singletons. The sample taken for sequencing was CD4+ T cells from the margin of a lung tumor. These receptors all stem from a male donor with lung adenocarcinoma. The CD4 and CD8 labels of this study may be unreliable.

This clonotype appeared many times. The chain employs TRBV6-1 and TRBJ2-1; D is perhaps TRBD1 or TRBD2 (5 bases each). Between the trimmed V and J ends, which lost 5 bases and 6 bases, there was a span of 14 bases. CDR1 and CDR2 from the germline V gene are MNHNS and SASEGT. The CDR3 sequence is 14 residues long. The CDR3 reads CASSPLTAANEQFF. CDR3 bases: TGTGCCAGCAGTCCTTTGACAGCGGCCAATGAGCAGTTCTTC.

V gene TRBV11-3 combines with J gene TRBJ2-1; D is possibly TRBD1 (5 bases). Looked up from germline, CDR1 is SGHNT and CDR2 is YENEEA. The CDR3 contains 15 residues. V lost 4 bases and J lost 7, with 17 bases in between. CDR3 coding DNA: TGTGCCAGCAGCTCCCAGGGAATGGCTGCGAATGAGCAGTTCTTC. Translating gives CASSSQGMAANEQFF.

Worth noting for this clonotype: Relative to the germline gene, one junction end is altered; a read error may explain this. J is TRBJ2-1 and V is TRBV7-2, with D perhaps TRBD1 (6 bases). The J call may be incorrect, as the DNA end agrees better with TRBJ2-5. There are 14 residues in the CDR3. Germline V gene lookup returns CDR1 SGHTA and CDR2 FQGNSA. This chain's CDR3 is CASSLGGEQNTQYF. The CDR3 nucleotides read TGTGCGAGCAGCTTAGGGGGTGAGCAAAACACCCAGTACTTC.

Details on this clonotype: The junction and the germline gene differ at one end; a read error may be behind it. V gene TRBV12-3 or TRBV12-4 combines with J gene TRBJ2-1, with a possible D match to TRBD2 (6 bases). The CDR3 has 12 residues. This CDR3 is CASSPGGDEQFF. In nucleotides, the CDR3 is TGTGCCAGCAGCCCCGGAGGGGATGAACAGTTCTTC.

By frequency in the sample, this clonotype is medium-sized (0.01 to 0.1%). The V gene is TRBV6-1, the J gene TRBJ1-2, with 8 bases lining up with TRBD1. This CDR3 region has 14 residues. Germline V gene lookup returns CDR1 MNHNS and CDR2 SASEGT. V shed 7 bases, J shed 3 bases, and the junction held 7 bases outside the gene matches. This CDR3 reads CASTSTGDYYGYTF. CDR3 coding DNA: TGTGCCAGCACCTCGACAGGGGACTACTATGGCTACACCTTC.

This clonotype has ten or more counts. The rearrangement joins TRBV6-1 to TRBJ2-3; D may be TRBD2 (6 bases). The CDR3 has 12 amino acids. CDR1 is MNHNS, CDR2 SASEGT, per germline. V dropped 1 base and J dropped 10 bases, with 9 bases sitting between them. The CDR3 sequence is CASSEGLGAQYF. CDR3 nucleotide sequence: TGTGCCAGCAGTGAAGGACTAGGCGCGCAGTATTTT.

This chain joins TRBV20-1 and TRBJ2-1, with TRBD2 identical over 7 bases. This CDR3 comprises 17 residues. Losses at the gene ends were 0 bases for V and 4 bases for J; bases not matched to a gene: 12. Germline values: CDR1 DFQATT, CDR2 SNEGSKA (reference sequence). CDR3 sequence reads: CSARDIMREGQYNEQFF. The DNA of the CDR3 is TGCAGTGCTAGAGATATCATGAGGGAGGGCCAATACAATGAGCAGTTCTTC.

The chain combines TRBV6-1 with TRBJ2-5; 11 nucleotides align to TRBD2. The J call may not be correct, given that the DNA end is closer to TRBJ2-7. The CDR3 runs 15 residues. Germline V lookup: CDR1 MNHNS, CDR2 SASEGT. As DNA, the CDR3 is TGTGCCAGCAGTGAGGGACTAGCGGAGCCCTACGAGCAGTACGTC. As protein: CASSEGLAEPYEQYV.

This clonotype appeared a few times. Germline and junction disagree at one end, which may indicate a read error. The chain recombines TRBV6-1 with TRBJ2-3; maybe TRBD1 (5 bases). The germline V gene has CDR1 MNHNS and CDR2 SASEGT. CDR3 size: 13 residues. The CDR3: CATGRDATDTQYF. In DNA form, the CDR3 reads TGTGCCACCGGGCGTGACGCGACAGATACCCAGTATTTC.

The chain combines TRBV7-2 with TRBJ2-5, with unresolved D. The end of the DNA fits TRBJ2-1 better, so the J call may be wrong. The CDR3 spans 11 residues. CDR1 is SGHTA and CDR2 is FQGNSA in the germline V gene. CDR3 sequence (DNA): TGTGCCAGCAGCTTAAGAGAGACCCAGTTCTTC. Its translation: CASSLRETQFF.

This clonotype was observed a few times. This chain connects TRBV15 to TRBJ2-5; tentatively, D is TRBD2 (6 bases). The CDR3 runs to 17 residues. Trimming left V 2 bases short and J 2 bases short, with 18 bases between. Germline values: CDR1 LNHNV, CDR2 YYDKDF (reference sequence). CDR3 in amino acids: CATSRPSFWGDQETQYF. The CDR3 nucleotides read TGTGCCACCAGCAGACCTTCCTTTTGGGGGGATCAAGAGACCCAGTACTTC. The full variable domain, with the rest looked up from reference TRBV15 and TRBJ2-5, is DAMVIQNPRYQVTQFGKPVTLSCSQTLNHNVMYWYQQKSSQAPKLLFHYYDKDFNNEADTPDNFQSRRPNTSFCFLDIRSPGLGDTAMYLCATSRPSFWGDQETQYFGPGTRLLVL.

V is TRBV6-1 and J is TRBJ2-3, with a tentative D call TRBD2 (6 bases). Between the trimmed V and J ends, which lost 7 bases and 4 bases, there was a span of 12 bases. The length of the CDR3 is 13 residues. Germline V gene data show CDR1 as MNHNS and CDR2 as SASEGT. For the CDR3, the DNA is TGTGCCAGCAAGGAGGGCAATGCAGATACGCAGTATTTT. Its translation: CASKEGNADTQYF.

Worth noting for this clonotype: At one boundary the junction diverges from the germline segment, which might be a read error. The V gene is TRBV6-1, the J gene TRBJ2-4, with 9 bases identical to TRBD1. The CDR3 runs to 15 residues. The germline gives CDR1 MNHNS, CDR2 SASEGT. CDR3 coding DNA: TGTGGCAGCGGAGCGGGACAGGGAGCCAAAGACACGCAGTATTTC. Translating it yields CGSGAGQGAKDTQYF.

J is TRBJ2-1 and V is TRBV27; D gene ambiguous. V was clipped by 5 bases and J by 7 bases, with 12 bases between them. Germline CDR1 reads MNHEY; CDR2 reads SMNVEV (reference sequence). This CDR3 spans 13 amino acids. Written as DNA, the CDR3 is TGTGCCAGCAGTATCACTCGTTCGAATGAGCAGTTCTTC. Translating gives CASSITRSNEQFF.

J is TRBJ2-1 and V is TRBV7-6, with 10 nucleotides matching TRBD2. The CDR3 runs 15 residues. CDR1 is SGHVS, CDR2 FNYEAQ, per germline. Germline trimming cut 4 bases from V and 4 bases from J; bases unmatched to any gene: 4. The CDR3 region has the DNA TGTGCCAGCAGCTATCTAGCGGGGGCATACAATGAGCAGTTCTTC. This codes for CASSYLAGAYNEQFF.

The rearrangement uses TRBV6-4 and TRBJ2-3; 10 nucleotides match TRBD2. Germline CDR1 MRHNA, CDR2 SNTAGT. The CDR3 extends over 15 amino acids. J lost 3 bases, V lost 4 bases, and 4 bases had no gene match. CDR3 DNA sequence: TGTGCCAGCAGTGTTCTAGCGGGAGAGACAGATACGCAGTATTTT. Translated: CASSVLAGETDTQYF.

Ten or more counts support this clonotype. The chain combines TRBV6-1 with TRBJ1-3; D gene ambiguous. CDR3 length: 15 amino acids. The V gene lost 5 bases and the J gene lost 0 bases, with 11 bases spanning the gap. CDR1 is MNHNS and CDR2 is SASEGT in the germline V gene. CDR3 coding DNA: TGTGCCAGCAGTCCCGACGCCGGCTCTGGAAACACCATATATTTT. This gives the protein CASSPDAGSGNTIYF.

This clonotype appeared a few times. The chain is built from TRBV6-1 and TRBJ2-1, with a weak D call TRBD2 (5 bases). The DNA end is more similar to TRBJ2-5, so the J call may be wrong. Germline CDR1 reads MNHNS; CDR2 reads SASEGT. The CDR3 length is 15 residues. DNA of the CDR3: TGTGCCAGCAGTGAGGTGGGCGGGTCTCTTACGACCCAGTACTTC. It encodes CASSEVGGSLTTQYF.

This clonotype was seen a handful of times. V usage is TRBV9 and J usage is TRBJ2-1; D call uncertain. The CDR3 runs to 13 residues. The V and J ends lost 4 bases and 9 bases respectively, with 14 bases between them. The germline V gene encodes CDR1 SGDLS and CDR2 YYNGEE. In nucleotides, the CDR3 is TGTGCCAGCAGCCCCACGACCATACCTGAGCAGTTCTTC. It is translated as CASSPTTIPEQFF.

The chain is built from TRBV10-2 and TRBJ2-4; D gene ambiguous. Trimming stripped 4 bases from V and 7 bases from J, with 11 bases between. The CDR3 spans 13 residues. In germline, CDR1 is WSHSY, CDR2 SAAADI. In DNA form, the CDR3 reads TGCGCCAGCAGTGTTCAGAACTCTAACATTCAGTACTTC. Protein product: CASSVQNSNIQYF.

In its sample, this clonotype ranks as medium-sized. The gene calls are TRBV7-2 and TRBJ2-1, with 13 bases lining up with TRBD2. The CDR3 contains 15 residues. J lost 5 bases, V lost 5 bases, and 3 bases had no gene match. The germline V gene has CDR1 SGHTA and CDR2 FQGNSA. The CDR3 coding sequence is TGTGCCAGCAGCCCGGGACTAGCGGGGAACAATGAGCAGTTCTTC. Encoded protein: CASSPGLAGNNEQFF.

J is TRBJ1-1 and V is TRBV7-2, with 8 bases that match TRBD1. This CDR3 spans 14 amino acids. V lost 5 bases, J lost 3 bases, and 5 bases stayed unmatched. Germline CDR1 SGHTA, CDR2 FQGNSA. The CDR3 DNA sequence: TGTGCCAGCAGCCAAGGACAGGGATACACTGAAGCTTTCTTT. Translating it yields CASSQGQGYTEAFF.

The J gene is TRBJ2-1, the V gene TRBV6-1; maybe TRBD2 (6 bases). The J call may be incorrect, as the DNA end agrees better with TRBJ2-5. This CDR3 spans 13 amino acids. Per the germline V gene, CDR1 is MNHNS and CDR2 is SASEGT. CDR3 bases: TGTGCCAGCAGTGAACGGGAGCAAGAGACCCAGTACTTC. This codes for CASSEREQETQYF.

CDR3 sequence reads: CASSDPALAGEAGEQFF. CDR3 nucleotide sequence: TGTGCCAGCAGTGACCCTGCTCTAGCGGGGGAAGCAGGTGAGCAGTTCTTC. The chain carries TRBV6-1 and TRBJ2-1, with TRBD2 matching 10 bases. This CDR3 comprises 17 residues. Trimming removed 3 bases from V and 9 bases from J; junction bases left unmatched: 14. CDR1 MNHNS and CDR2 SASEGT come from the germline V gene.

In its sample, this clonotype is large. The chain joins TRBV6-1 to TRBJ2-5, with 8 bases aligning to TRBD1. Germline V gene data show CDR1 as MNHNS and CDR2 as SASEGT. The CDR3 spans 16 residues. After removal of 6 bases from V and 4 bases from J, the junction contained 13 bases not matched to a gene. The CDR3 nucleotides are TGTGCCAGCAGCTCCCCAGGGGGCCCTTCCCCAGAGACCCAGTACTTC. It specifies CASSSPGGPSPETQYF.